This T cell receptor (beta chain) emerged from a study of T-cell reconstitution after alpha-beta-depleted transplantation in children. Study conclusions and caveats: At the one-year point after transplant, T-cell counts and TCRbeta diversity were found to come mostly from T cells that had been newly produced.

This CDR3 region has 14 residues. Germline-derived CDR1 and CDR2 are SGDLS and YYNGEE. V shed 0 bases and J shed 4 bases, with 10 bases lying between them. In its sample, this clonotype was seen a few times. Its antigen is not known. Unique molecular identifiers were built into the TCRbeta library. A single record per CDR3 protein comes from TCRdb applying MiXCR to the PCR reads. The table lists about 870,000 distinct CDR3 sequences, about 15% of them singletons, with about 5% in the top ten. Sequencing used PBMCs, mostly from graft donor cells, obtained 360 days after TCRalphabeta/CD19-depleted stem cell transplant. The clonotype originates from a male patient younger than 18 who had a stem cell transplant for acute lymphoblastic leukemia, so the T cells may come from the graft donor. The chain uses TRBV9 and TRBJ2-5, with D possibly called TRBD1 or TRBD2 (5 bases each). The CDR3, as DNA: TGTGCCAGCAGCGTAGGAGGGGCTCCAGAGACCCAGTACTTC. Its translation: CASSVGGAPETQYF.